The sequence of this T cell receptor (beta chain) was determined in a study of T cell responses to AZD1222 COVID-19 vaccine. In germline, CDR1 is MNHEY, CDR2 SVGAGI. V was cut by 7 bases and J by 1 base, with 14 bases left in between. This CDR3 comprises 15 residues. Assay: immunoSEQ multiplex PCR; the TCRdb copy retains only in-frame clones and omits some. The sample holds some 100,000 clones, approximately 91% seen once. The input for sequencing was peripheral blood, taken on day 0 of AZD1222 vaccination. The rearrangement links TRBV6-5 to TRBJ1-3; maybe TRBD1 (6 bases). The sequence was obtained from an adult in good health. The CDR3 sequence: CASTLTGPSGNTIYF. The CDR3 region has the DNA TGTGCCAGCACCCTCACAGGGCCGTCTGGAAACACCATATATTTT.